The entry below describes one TCR beta chain. The antigen is undetermined. The entry originates in a study of T cell responses to AZD1222 COVID-19 vaccine. Study-wide results and limits: At 160-218 and 743-854, vaccine-associated CD4 TCRs were dominant, and they spanned spike. Reportedly, nearly half of unique spike TCRs recognized epitopes outside B.1.351/B.1.1.7 mutations.

Produced via immunoSEQ multiplex PCR; TCRdb's table is partial and in-frame only. The repertoire holds some 140,000 clones, with about 90% as singletons. This specimen was peripheral blood, taken on day 0 of AZD1222 vaccination. This receptor was identified in an adult in good health.

The CDR3 sequence is CASSPRSQLPSLGANVLTF. CDR3 sequence (DNA): TGTGCCAGCAGCCCACGTAGCCAGCTGCCCTCTCTGGGGGCCAACGTCCTGACTTTC. This sequence joins TRBV14 and TRBJ2-6; D is unclear. The CDR3 contains 19 residues. Germline loops: CDR1 SGHDN, CDR2 FVKESK. The ends were cut back, 4 bases at V and 4 bases at J, with 23 bases in the middle.